Listed here are 3 T cell receptor beta chains from one sample, sequenced in a study of T cell responses to AZD1222 COVID-19 vaccine. The table came from immunoSEQ multiplex PCR; TCRdb's copy has only in-frame clones and leaves some out. In the table there are 95,000 to 120,000 clones, roughly 84% of which are singletons. The material was peripheral blood, obtained on day 0 of AZD1222 vaccination. These TCRs come from an adult in good health.

The V gene is TRBV6-2 or TRBV6-3, the J gene TRBJ1-1; D is perhaps TRBD1 (6 bases). The ends were cut back, 0 bases at V and 0 bases at J, with 11 bases in the middle. The CDR3 contains 16 residues. From germline, CDR1 is MNHEY and CDR2 SVGEGT. CDR3 nucleotide sequence: TGTGCCAGCAGTTACTCCCAGGGGTTACTGAACACTGAAGCTTTCTTT. This gives the protein CASSYSQGLLNTEAFF.

The rearrangement links TRBV19 to TRBJ2-3, with a possible D match to TRBD2 (6 bases). The CDR3 contains 15 residues. CDR1 is LNHDA and CDR2 is SQIVND in the germline V gene (reference sequence). The ends were cut back, 5 bases at V and 2 bases at J, with 14 bases in the middle. The CDR3 region has the DNA TGTGCCAGTAGTCGACGGGACTCTCCCACAGATACGCAGTATTTT. Its translation is CASSRRDSPTDTQYF.

The chain uses TRBV28 and TRBJ1-2; D uncertain. Germline CDR1 and CDR2: MDHEN and SYDVKM. The CDR3 extends over 14 amino acids. V lost 6 bases, J lost 4 bases, and 15 bases lay in between. The CDR3 DNA sequence: TGTGCCAGCAGACAAAGCGGCAGTTTCTATGGCTACACCTTC. It is translated as CASRQSGSFYGYTF.